This record covers a single T cell receptor (beta chain). Its antigen is unidentified. Clones were read by immunoSEQ multiplex PCR, and TCRdb kept only the in-frame ones, dropping some. The table has about 16,000 clones, over 75% seen once. These data belong to a study of T cell clonotyping in hematopoietic cell transplantation. Study outcomes and limitations: Graft donor and pretransplant recipient Inverse Simpson Index values predicted broader posttransplant TCR diversity. CD4 and CD8 repertoire contributions could not be separated without sorting.

This CDR3 is 14 amino acids long. With V trimmed by 2 bases and J by 2 bases, 3 bases remained unmatched. The germline V gene has CDR1 SEHNR and CDR2 FQNEAQ (reference sequence). The TCR comes from a woman aged 40 to 49 in good health. Some clones in this sample may be carry-over from other donors' samples. Material for sequencing was peripheral blood mononuclear cells. The rearrangement links TRBV7-9 to TRBJ2-7; 7 bases fit TRBD1. CDR3 in DNA: TGTGCCAGCAGCTTAAAACAGGGGCCCTACGAGCAGTACTTC. Translation gives CASSLKQGPYEQYF.